These 16 T cell receptor beta chains share one sample of origin, sequenced in a study of blood T cell repertoires in COVID-19. Some clones are missing from TCRdb's copy, which holds only in-frame ones; the method was immunoSEQ multiplex PCR. The sample carries about 170,000 clones, 74% recorded once. The specimen was peripheral blood. These receptors originate from an elderly woman with acute or convalescent COVID-19.

DNA of the CDR3: TGTGCCAGCAGTGTACAGAGTGGGGCTTATAGCAATCAGCCCCAGCATTTT. Translation gives CASSVQSGAYSNQPQHF. This chain joins TRBV2 and TRBJ1-5; D perhaps matches TRBD1 (5 bases). V was shortened by 4 bases and J by 0 bases, with 16 bases between the two germline ends. Germline CDR1 is SNHLY and CDR2 is FYNNEI. CDR3 length: 17 residues. Looking up the rest from reference TRBV2 and TRBJ1-5 gives the full variable domain: EPEVTQTPSHQVTQMGQEVILRCVPISNHLYFYWYRQILGQKVEFLVSFYNNEISEKSEIFDDQFSVERPDGSNFTLKIRSTKLEDSAMYFCASSVQSGAYSNQPQHFGDGTRLSIL.

V and J are TRBV5-1 and TRBJ2-1, with no clear D. Germline assignment: CDR1 SGHRS and CDR2 YFSETQ. Trimming removed 3 bases at V and 2 bases at J, with 15 bases between. The CDR3 contains 16 residues. CDR3 bases: TGCGCCAGCAGCTCGCGTTCTGACAAGCCCTACAATGAGCAGTTCTTC. This codes for CASSSRSDKPYNEQFF.

This clone has a single count. The J gene is TRBJ2-5, the V gene TRBV7-9; no clear D. Germline V gene sequence: CDR1 SEHNR, CDR2 FQNEAQ (reference sequence). The length of the CDR3 is 14 residues. V gave up 1 base and J gave up 4 bases, with 10 bases separating them. The CDR3 sequence: CASSLVLELETQYF. CDR3 coding DNA: TGTGCCAGCAGCTTAGTATTGGAGTTAGAGACCCAGTACTTC.

The V call is TRBV4-2, the J call TRBJ2-2; no definite D call. The germline V gene encodes CDR1 LGHNA and CDR2 YNFKEQ. V lost 0 bases and J lost 10, with 6 bases in between. This CDR3 has 12 amino acids. The CDR3 region has the DNA TGTGCCAGCAGCCAAGATCGGGTGGAGCTGTTTTTT. As protein: CASSQDRVELFF.

V gene TRBV3-1 (or the pseudogene TRBV3-2) combines with J gene TRBJ1-2; a possible D gene is TRBD1 (5 bases). This CDR3 is built from 15 residues. Per germline, CDR1 LGHDT and CDR2 YNNKEL (reference sequence). V lost 1 base and J lost 5, with 14 bases in between. CDR3 sequence (DNA): TGTGCCAGCAGCCAAGTTGGGGGGTTTGGGTATGGCTACACCTTC. This gives the protein CASSQVGGFGYGYTF.

This chain uses TRBV7-6 with TRBJ1-1, with TRBD1 matching over 9 bases. The V gene's germline CDR1 is SGHVS and CDR2 FNYEAQ. Trimming removed 5 bases from V and 3 bases from J; junction bases left unmatched: 7. CDR3 length: 15 amino acids. CDR3: CASSPGTGWDTEAFF. The CDR3 DNA reads as TGTGCCAGCAGCCCCGGGACAGGGTGGGACACTGAAGCTTTCTTT.

Only one count was recorded for this clone. The chain couples TRBV12-3 or TRBV12-4 to TRBJ2-5; D perhaps matches TRBD2 (6 bases). V was shortened by 7 bases and J by 7 bases, with 13 bases between the two germline ends. The CDR3 length is 12 residues. CDR3 nucleotide sequence: TGTGCCAGCACCCGAGACGGGGGGACCCAGTACTTC. Its translation is CASTRDGGTQYF.

The rearrangement links TRBV4-1 to TRBJ1-1; D is undetermined. The CDR3 extends over 16 amino acids. V lost 2 bases to trimming and J lost 5 bases, with 18 bases between them. Germline V gene lookup returns CDR1 MGHRA and CDR2 YSYEKL. The CDR3 spells CASSQSRSGYTTEAFF. The CDR3 DNA is TGCGCCAGCAGCCAATCTAGGAGCGGGTATACAACTGAAGCTTTCTTT.

The rearrangement links TRBV10-3 to TRBJ1-4, with D tentatively TRBD1 (6 bases). V was shortened by 7 bases and J by 8 bases, with 14 bases between the two germline ends. The CDR3 is 13 amino acids. The germline V gene encodes CDR1 ENHRY and CDR2 SYGVKD. This CDR3 is CAINGGLREKLFF. Here the CDR3 DNA reads TGTGCCATCAACGGGGGGCTCCGAGAAAAACTGTTTTTT.

The CDR3 coding sequence is TGTGCCAGCAGTTTACAGGGGCAAGAGACCCAGTACTTC. Its translation: CASSLQGQETQYF. The chain uses TRBV12-3 or TRBV12-4 and TRBJ2-5; the D gene is possibly TRBD1 (6 bases). V lost 2 bases, J lost 2 bases, and 6 bases lay in between. The CDR3 has 13 residues.

In regard to this clone: It may be a read error: a sequence one base away is much more abundant. The rearrangement joins TRBV4-3 to TRBJ2-3, with 10 bases aligning to TRBD2. The CDR3 length is 16 residues. Germline V gene data show CDR1 as LGHNA and CDR2 as YSLEER. The junction had 4 bases not matched to a gene; V was cut back by 4 bases and J by 0 bases. The CDR3 loop reads CASSPGLAASTDTQYF. As DNA, the CDR3 is TGCGCCAGCAGCCCCGGACTAGCGGCTAGCACAGATACGCAGTATTTT.

The chain couples TRBV3-1 (or the pseudogene TRBV3-2) to TRBJ2-3; D is possibly TRBD1 (6 bases). V was cut by 2 bases and J by 1 base, with 13 bases left in between. This CDR3 comprises 16 residues. CDR1 is LGHDT, CDR2 YNNKEL, per germline (reference sequence). CDR3 region: CASSQYSGERTDTQYF. The CDR3 bases are TGTGCCAGCAGCCAATATTCAGGGGAACGCACAGATACGCAGTATTTT.

This sequence joins TRBV24-1 and TRBJ1-2; 8 bases match TRBD1. The CDR3 has 12 amino acids. V lost 7 bases, J lost 6 bases, and 3 bases stayed unmatched. The germline CDR1 and CDR2 sequences are KGHDR and SFDVKD. The CDR3 region is CATRDREDGYTF. The DNA for the CDR3 is TGTGCCACCAGGGACAGGGAAGATGGCTACACCTTC.

This rearrangement joins TRBV5-3 to TRBJ1-5; D is ambiguous. TRBV5-3 is an ORF, and what it does is uncertain. V shed 0 bases and J shed 0 bases, with 10 bases lying between them. The CDR3 loop spans 16 amino acids. The CDR3 spells CARSLVRGHSNQPQHF. CDR3 DNA: TGTGCCAGAAGCTTGGTTCGGGGTCATAGCAATCAGCCCCAGCATTTT.

The chain joins TRBV10-2 to TRBJ2-7, with TRBD1 as a possible D gene (6 bases). CDR1 and CDR2 from the germline V gene are WSHSY and SAAADI. This CDR3 spans 16 amino acids. Deletions cut 5 bases from V and 1 base from J, with 18 bases between. CDR3 sequence reads: CASSKRGTGRSYEQYF. The CDR3 DNA follows: TGCGCCAGCAGTAAACGGGGTACAGGGCGATCCTACGAGCAGTACTTC.

The rearrangement uses TRBV5-4 and TRBJ2-2; TRBD1 aligns across 8 bases. In germline, CDR1 is SGHNT, CDR2 YYREEE (reference sequence). The CDR3 is 15 residues long. Trimming removed 0 bases from V and 5 bases from J; junction bases left unmatched: 3. CDR3 amino acids: CASSLGTGYTGELFF. For the CDR3, the DNA is TGTGCCAGCAGCTTGGGGACAGGGTATACCGGGGAGCTGTTTTTT.